The next 29 T cell receptor beta chains were all read from a single sample in a study of blood T cells in healthy people across ages. Next came a second PCR, run for about 7 to 11 cycles, which used a sample-barcoded 5' primer along with a J-beta primer mix. One entry per CDR3 protein, called by TCRdb with MiXCR from the 5' RACE reads. The sample contains nearly 1 million distinct CDR3 sequences, roughly 51% of which appear only once. Source material: blood. These receptors all come from a woman aged 55-70 years in good health.

The chain is built from TRBV20-1 and TRBJ2-7, with 10 positions matching TRBD1. Unmatched junction bases numbered 7, after V lost 3 bases and J lost 5 bases. CDR3 length: 14 amino acids. In germline, CDR1 is DFQATT, CDR2 SNEGSKA (reference sequence). In nucleotides, the CDR3 is TGCAGTGCTAGTCGCCGGGACAGGGGCGACGAGCAGTACTTC. Protein product: CSASRRDRGDEQYF.

The V call is TRBV2, the J call TRBJ2-1, with D hard to call. With 5 bases removed from V and 5 bases from J, the gap between germline ends came to 19 bases. The CDR3 length is 16 residues. Germline CDR1 and CDR2: SNHLY and FYNNEI. The CDR3 protein is CASSHDFPMGHNEQFF. The CDR3 DNA is TGTGCCAGCAGTCACGATTTCCCAATGGGCCACAATGAGCAGTTCTTC.

This clonotype was detected a few times. The V gene is TRBV7-9, the J gene TRBJ2-5, with D possibly TRBD1 on 6 matching bases. The CDR3 runs 13 residues. The V end was cut by 7 bases, the J end by 0 bases, with 9 bases between. CDR1 is SEHNR and CDR2 is FQNEAQ in the germline V gene (reference sequence). The CDR3 nucleotides read TGTGCCAGCAAAACAGGGTACCAAGAGACCCAGTACTTC. Its translation: CASKTGYQETQYF.

A remark on this clonotype: This may come from a read error, since a much larger clone is one base off. The chain couples TRBV10-3 to TRBJ2-1; TRBD2 matches at 8 bases. V shed 6 bases and J 9 bases; nucleotides not matched to a gene: 10. The CDR3 has 14 residues. Germline loops: CDR1 ENHRY, CDR2 SYGVKD. Written as DNA, the CDR3 is TGTGCCATCAGGCGTAGCGGGGATGGAAGTGAGCAGTTCTTC. Translating gives CAIRRSGDGSEQFF.

The J gene is TRBJ2-7, the V gene TRBV6-5; either TRBD1 or TRBD2 may fit D (5 bases each). V was cut by 5 bases and J by 5 bases, with 13 bases left in between. Per the germline V gene, CDR1 is MNHEY and CDR2 is SVGAGI. This CDR3 comprises 13 residues. This CDR3 is CASSRLLGDEQYF. In DNA form, the CDR3 reads TGTGCCAGCAGTCGCCTTTTGGGGGACGAGCAGTACTTC.

The sample holds a few counts of this clonotype. This rearrangement joins TRBV6-5 to TRBJ2-7; 8 bases agree with TRBD2. Germline lookup yields CDR1 MNHEY and CDR2 SVGAGI. The length of the CDR3 is 15 residues. After removal of 4 bases from V and 3 bases from J, the junction contained 8 bases not matched to a gene. The CDR3 DNA is TGTGCCAGCAGTTCCCTACTAGCGGAGTACTACGAGCAGTACTTC. This codes for CASSSLLAEYYEQYF.

This chain links TRBV7-9 with TRBJ2-1; TRBD2 agrees at 11 bases. V lost 4 bases and J lost 6; bases outside the gene matches: 8. CDR1 and CDR2 (germline): SEHNR, FQNEAQ (reference sequence). CDR3 size: 16 residues. The CDR3 region has the DNA TGTGCCAGCAGCTCACTGTTAGCGGGGGGGGTCAATGAGCAGTTCTTC. As protein: CASSSLLAGGVNEQFF.

V usage is TRBV20-1 and J usage is TRBJ2-1; weak D call: TRBD2 (7 bases). CDR3 length equals 15 residues. V was shortened by 6 bases and J by 4 bases, with 19 bases between the two germline ends. Germline V lookup: CDR1 DFQATT, CDR2 SNEGSKA (reference sequence). CDR3 DNA sequence: TGCAGTGCCCGGACAGTCTTTAGCGGGTACAATGAGCAGTTCTTC. It specifies CSARTVFSGYNEQFF.

This clonotype has a single count. The chain is built from TRBV5-4 and TRBJ2-4; D might be TRBD2 (6 bases). The end of the DNA is better explained by TRBJ2-7, so the J call may be wrong. The length of the CDR3 is 14 residues. CDR1 and CDR2 from the germline V gene are SGHNT and YYREEE (reference sequence). The CDR3 here is CASSNSGLSYEQYF. CDR3 sequence (DNA): TGTGCCAGCAGTAATAGCGGACTCTCCTACGAGCAGTACTTC.

The chain uses TRBV7-2 and TRBJ1-5; D not certain. V was trimmed by 5 bases and J by 4 bases, leaving 9 bases between them. This CDR3 is 13 amino acids long. Germline assignment: CDR1 SGHTA and CDR2 FQGNSA. For the CDR3, the DNA is TGTGCCAGCAGCGCGAGGGTTAATCAGCCCCAGCATTTT. As protein: CASSARVNQPQHF.

The chain couples TRBV6-2 or TRBV6-3 to TRBJ2-1, with 9 nucleotides matching TRBD2. The germline CDR1 and CDR2 sequences are MNHEY and SVGEGT. The CDR3 is made up of 18 amino acids. The trim removed 6 bases at V and 6 bases at J, leaving 18 bases unmatched. CDR3 amino acids: CASSPLYGAGGGRNEQFF. The CDR3 bases are TGTGCCAGCAGCCCTCTTTACGGAGCGGGGGGAGGGCGCAATGAGCAGTTCTTC.

DNA for the CDR3: TGTGCCAGCAGAGCGGAGGGGAACGGATTCAATGAGCAGTACTTC. Residues: CASRAEGNGFNEQYF. V is TRBV6-5 and J is TRBJ2-5, with D perhaps matching TRBD2 (6 bases). Trimming took 6 bases from V and 11 from J, leaving 25 bases between them. Germline values: CDR1 MNHEY, CDR2 SVGAGI. The CDR3 loop spans 15 amino acids.

J is TRBJ1-5 and V is TRBV4-1; perhaps TRBD1 as D (6 bases). The CDR3 contains 16 residues. The V and J ends lost 2 bases and 0 bases respectively, with 11 bases between them. Germline V gene sequence: CDR1 MGHRA, CDR2 YSYEKL. CDR3 region: CASSQMGGHSNQPQHF. Here the CDR3 DNA reads TGCGCCAGCAGCCAAATGGGGGGACATAGCAATCAGCCCCAGCATTTT.

This clonotype has a count of ten or more. J is TRBJ2-7 and V is TRBV12-3 or TRBV12-4; D is undetermined. The CDR3 is 13 amino acids. The V end was cut by 5 bases, the J end by 1 base, with 9 bases between. The CDR3 spells CASSPPSSYEQYF. The DNA for the CDR3 is TGTGCCAGCAGTCCACCAAGTTCCTACGAGCAGTACTTC.

Many counts were recorded for this clonotype. The chain recombines TRBV7-2 with TRBJ2-7, with TRBD2 matching over 12 bases. The V gene end was trimmed by 0 bases and the J gene end by 7 bases; junction bases not matched to a gene: 7. The CDR3 sequence is 16 residues long. The V gene's germline CDR1 is SGHTA and CDR2 FQGNSA. DNA for the CDR3: TGTGCCAGCAGCTTAGCCGGGACTAGCGGGTGGAGAGAGCAGTACTTC. Encoded protein: CASSLAGTSGWREQYF.

This rearrangement joins TRBV20-1 to TRBJ2-7, with TRBD1 identical over 8 bases. Germline V gives CDR1 DFQATT, CDR2 SNEGSKA (reference sequence). This CDR3 has 14 amino acids. Trimming took 2 bases from V and 3 from J; bases not matched to a gene: 6. The CDR3 DNA sequence: TGCAGTGCTAGAAGGGGACAGGCGGGCTACGAGCAGTACTTC. Translation: CSARRGQAGYEQYF.

V is TRBV11-2 and J is TRBJ2-4; 9 bases map to TRBD1. J gave up 7 bases and V 3 bases, and 13 bases lay outside the gene matches. CDR3 length: 17 residues. Germline lookup yields CDR1 SGHAT and CDR2 FQNNGV. Here the CDR3 DNA reads TGTGCCAGCAGCTTGGAAAGCTCGGGACAGGGTCTGAACATTCAGTACTTC. Translation gives CASSLESSGQGLNIQYF.

The genes are TRBV20-1 and TRBJ2-7; tentative D call: TRBD2 (6 bases). This CDR3 spans 15 amino acids. Germline CDR1 and CDR2: DFQATT and SNEGSKA (reference sequence). V was pared by 3 bases and J by 3 bases, with 18 bases between. The CDR3 nucleotides are TGCAGTGCTAGTAGACCGGGACTGACATACTACGAGCAGTACTTC. Translated, it gives CSASRPGLTYYEQYF.

In its sample, this clonotype was seen a few times. The chain combines TRBV28 with TRBJ2-5; D may correspond to TRBD1 or TRBD2 (6 bases each). The assigned J gene may be wrong: the sequence end matches TRBJ2-7 better. This CDR3 is built from 13 residues. Germline CDR1 reads MDHEN; CDR2 reads SYDVKM. The CDR3 sequence: CASGRGVGYEQYF. Written as DNA, the CDR3 is TGTGCCAGCGGTAGGGGGGTGGGATACGAGCAGTACTTC.

This rearrangement joins TRBV20-1 to TRBJ2-5; TRBD2 is a possible D gene (5 bases). The J call is in doubt because the DNA end fits TRBJ2-7 better. CDR1 and CDR2 (germline): DFQATT, SNEGSKA (reference sequence). This CDR3 contains 13 residues. CDR3 amino acids: CSARGEAPAEQYF. CDR3 nucleotides: TGCAGTGCTAGGGGAGAGGCTCCCGCCGAGCAGTACTTC.

The J gene is TRBJ2-3, the V gene TRBV2; TRBD2 agrees at 8 bases. V shed 1 base and J 1 base; nucleotides not matched to a gene: 4. Germline CDR1 is SNHLY and CDR2 is FYNNEI. The CDR3 runs 16 residues. The CDR3 coding sequence is TGTGCCAGCAGTGAAGGTCGGCGGGAGGGCACAGATACGCAGTATTTT. This translates into CASSEGRREGTDTQYF.

This chain links TRBV18 with TRBJ2-7; 8 positions agree with TRBD1. The CDR3 runs 13 residues. Trimming took 0 bases from V and 12 from J; bases not matched to a gene: 7. Per the germline V gene, CDR1 is KGHSH and CDR2 is LQKENI. CDR3 region: CASSPPYSDRVYF. The CDR3, as DNA: TGTGCCAGCTCACCACCGTACTCGGACAGGGTGTACTTC.

This rearrangement joins TRBV29-1 to TRBJ2-7; D is unclear. The DNA end is a closer match to TRBJ2-5, so the J assignment may be wrong. CDR3 length: 10 residues. CDR1 and CDR2 from the germline V gene are SQVTM and ANQGSEA. CDR3 coding DNA: TGCAGCGTAACCAGCGAGACCCAGTACTTC. Translated, it gives CSVTSETQYF.

This clonotype was seen once. V is TRBV29-1 and J is TRBJ1-2; D uncertain. The CDR3 length is 14 residues. Trimming removed 4 bases at V and 4 bases at J, with 16 bases between. The germline V gene has CDR1 SQVTM and CDR2 ANQGSEA. The CDR3 DNA is TGCAGCGTTGCAGTTCGGCAGATTAGCTATGGCTACACCTTC. Its translation: CSVAVRQISYGYTF.

The rearrangement uses TRBV6-4 and TRBJ2-1; TRBD2 aligns across 13 bases. With 6 bases clipped from V and 0 bases from J, the junction kept 2 bases outside the gene matches. The CDR3 is made up of 16 amino acids. Germline V gene sequence: CDR1 MRHNA, CDR2 SNTAGT. In DNA form, the CDR3 reads TGTGCCAGCAGCCGGACTAGCGGGGGCTCCTACAATGAGCAGTTCTTC. It codes for CASSRTSGGSYNEQFF.

The J gene is TRBJ1-4, the V gene TRBV5-1; TRBD1 is a possible D gene (5 bases). Trimming removed 3 bases at V and 2 bases at J, with 17 bases between. The germline V gene has CDR1 SGHRS and CDR2 YFSETQ. There are 17 residues in the CDR3. The CDR3 nucleotides are TGCGCCAGCAGCTCGGGACCAACCCAGAGGACTAATGAAAAACTGTTTTTT. The encoded protein is CASSSGPTQRTNEKLFF. The full variable domain, in which reference TRBV5-1 and TRBJ1-4 provide the parts outside the CDR3, is KAGVTQTPRYLIKTRGQQVTLSCSPISGHRSVSWYQQTPGQGLQFLFEYFSETQRNKGNFPGRFSGRQFSNSRSEMNVSTLELGDSALYLCASSSGPTQRTNEKLFFGSGTQLSVL.

This chain uses TRBV7-2 with TRBJ2-7; D might be TRBD1 (5 bases). Germline V gene data show CDR1 as SGHTA and CDR2 as FQGNSA. V lost 5 bases, J lost 6 bases, and 14 bases lay in between. This CDR3 has 13 amino acids. As DNA, the CDR3 is TGTGCCAGCAGCCAGATATACAGGACCGAGCAGTACTTC. It codes for CASSQIYRTEQYF.

This chain uses TRBV14 with TRBJ2-3; unclear D gene. V lost 5 bases to trimming and J lost 0 bases, with 12 bases between them. The CDR3 has 15 amino acids. Germline lookup yields CDR1 SGHDN and CDR2 FVKESK. The CDR3: CASSDNPTSTDTQYF. CDR3 sequence (DNA): TGTGCCAGCAGCGACAACCCTACTAGCACAGATACGCAGTATTTT.

This clonotype turned up a few times. The rearrangement links TRBV5-1 to TRBJ2-3; 9 bases are shared with TRBD2. Germline V CDR1 and CDR2: SGHRS, YFSETQ. Trimming cost V 4 bases and J 4 bases; bases outside gene matches: 7. This CDR3 contains 15 residues. In DNA form, the CDR3 reads TGCGCCAGCAGCCCGGGACTAGCAGTCGCAGATACGCAGTATTTT. Translating it yields CASSPGLAVADTQYF.